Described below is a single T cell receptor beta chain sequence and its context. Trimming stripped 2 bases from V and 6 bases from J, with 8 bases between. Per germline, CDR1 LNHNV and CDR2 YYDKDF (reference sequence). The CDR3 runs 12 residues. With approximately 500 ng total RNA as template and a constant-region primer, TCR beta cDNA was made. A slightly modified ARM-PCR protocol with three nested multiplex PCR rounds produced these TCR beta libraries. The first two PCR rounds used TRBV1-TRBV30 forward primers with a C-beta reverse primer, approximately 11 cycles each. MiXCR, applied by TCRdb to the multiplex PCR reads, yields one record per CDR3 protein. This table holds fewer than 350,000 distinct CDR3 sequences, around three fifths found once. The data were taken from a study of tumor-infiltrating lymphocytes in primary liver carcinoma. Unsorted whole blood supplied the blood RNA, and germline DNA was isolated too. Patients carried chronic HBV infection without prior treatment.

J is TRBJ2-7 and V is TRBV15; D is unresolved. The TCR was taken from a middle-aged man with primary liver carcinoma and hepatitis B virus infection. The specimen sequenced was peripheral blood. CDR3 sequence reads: CATSRPRREQYF. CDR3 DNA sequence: TGTGCCACCAGCAGACCCCGTCGCGAGCAGTACTTC.